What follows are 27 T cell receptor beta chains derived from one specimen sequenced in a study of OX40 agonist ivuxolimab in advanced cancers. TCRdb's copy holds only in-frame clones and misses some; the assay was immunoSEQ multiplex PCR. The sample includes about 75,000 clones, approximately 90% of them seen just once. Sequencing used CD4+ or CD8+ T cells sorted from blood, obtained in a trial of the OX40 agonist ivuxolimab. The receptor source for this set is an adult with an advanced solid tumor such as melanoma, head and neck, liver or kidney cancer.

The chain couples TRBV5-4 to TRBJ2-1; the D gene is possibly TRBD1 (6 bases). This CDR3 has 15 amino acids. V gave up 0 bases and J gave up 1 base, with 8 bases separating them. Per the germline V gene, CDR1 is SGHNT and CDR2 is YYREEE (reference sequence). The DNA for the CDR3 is TGTGCCAGCAGCTTGGGAGGGGGATCCTACAATGAGCAGTTCTTC. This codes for CASSLGGGSYNEQFF.

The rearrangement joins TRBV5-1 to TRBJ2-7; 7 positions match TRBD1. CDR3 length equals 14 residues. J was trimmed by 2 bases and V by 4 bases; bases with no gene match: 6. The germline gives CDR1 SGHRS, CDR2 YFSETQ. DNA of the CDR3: TGCGCCAGCAGCCGTCGGGACAGCACCTACGAGCAGTACTTC. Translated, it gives CASSRRDSTYEQYF.

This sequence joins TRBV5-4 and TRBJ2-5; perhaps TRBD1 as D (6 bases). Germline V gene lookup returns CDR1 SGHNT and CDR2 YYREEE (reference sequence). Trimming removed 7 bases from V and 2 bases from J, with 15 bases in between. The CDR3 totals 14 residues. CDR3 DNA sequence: TGTGCCAGCGGTCTGGCTGGGACACAAGAGACCCAGTACTTC. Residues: CASGLAGTQETQYF.

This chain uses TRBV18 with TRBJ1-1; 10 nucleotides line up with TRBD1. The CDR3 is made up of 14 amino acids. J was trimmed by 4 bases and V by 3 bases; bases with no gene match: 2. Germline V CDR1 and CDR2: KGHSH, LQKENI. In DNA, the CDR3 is TGTGCCAGCTCACCTGGACAGGGGGTCACTGAAGCTTTCTTT. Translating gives CASSPGQGVTEAFF. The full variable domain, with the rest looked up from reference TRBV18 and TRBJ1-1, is NAGVMQNPRHLVRRRGQEARLRCSPMKGHSHVYWYRQLPEEGLKFMVYLQKENIIDESGMPKERFSAEFPKEGPSILRIQQVVRGDSAAYFCASSPGQGVTEAFFGQGTRLTVV.

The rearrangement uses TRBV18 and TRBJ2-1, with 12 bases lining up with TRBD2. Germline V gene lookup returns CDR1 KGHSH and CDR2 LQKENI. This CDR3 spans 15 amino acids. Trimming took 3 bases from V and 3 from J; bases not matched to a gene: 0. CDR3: CASSPTSGGYNEQFF. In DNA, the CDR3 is TGTGCCAGCTCACCGACTAGCGGGGGCTACAATGAGCAGTTCTTC.

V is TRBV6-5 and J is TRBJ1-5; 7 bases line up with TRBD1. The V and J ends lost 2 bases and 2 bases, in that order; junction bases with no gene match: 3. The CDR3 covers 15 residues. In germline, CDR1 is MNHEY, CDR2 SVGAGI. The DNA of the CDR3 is TGTGCCAGCAGTTACGGAACAGGGGGCAATCAGCCCCAGCATTTT. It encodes CASSYGTGGNQPQHF.

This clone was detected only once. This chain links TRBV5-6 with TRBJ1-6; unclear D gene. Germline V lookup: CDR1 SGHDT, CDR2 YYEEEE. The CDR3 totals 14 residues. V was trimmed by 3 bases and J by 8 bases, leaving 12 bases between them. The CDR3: CASSSGKKDSPLHF. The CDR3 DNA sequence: TGTGCCAGCAGCTCCGGAAAGAAGGATTCACCCCTCCACTTT. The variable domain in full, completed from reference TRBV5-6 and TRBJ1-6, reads DAGVTQSPTHLIKTRGQQVTLRCSPKSGHDTVSWYQQALGQGPQFIFQYYEEEERQRGNFPDRFSGHQFPNYSSELNVNALLLGDSALYLCASSSGKKDSPLHFGNGTRLTVT.

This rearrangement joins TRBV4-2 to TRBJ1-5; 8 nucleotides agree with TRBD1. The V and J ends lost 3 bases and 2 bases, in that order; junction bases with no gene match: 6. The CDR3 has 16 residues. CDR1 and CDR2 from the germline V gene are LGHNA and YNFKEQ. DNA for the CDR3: TGTGCCAGCAGCCACAGGGGGCCCGAGGGCAATCAGCCCCAGCATTTT. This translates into CASSHRGPEGNQPQHF.

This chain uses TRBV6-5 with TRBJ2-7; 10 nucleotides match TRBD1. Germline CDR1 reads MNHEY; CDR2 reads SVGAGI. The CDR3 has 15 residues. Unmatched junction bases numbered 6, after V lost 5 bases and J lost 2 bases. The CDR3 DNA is TGTGCCAGCAGTCTTGGGACAGGGGCCGCCTACGAGCAGTACTTC. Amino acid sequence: CASSLGTGAAYEQYF.

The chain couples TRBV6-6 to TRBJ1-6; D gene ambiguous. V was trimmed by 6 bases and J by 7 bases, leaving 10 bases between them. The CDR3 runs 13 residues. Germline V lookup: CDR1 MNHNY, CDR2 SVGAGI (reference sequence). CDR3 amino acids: CASRVENNSPLHF. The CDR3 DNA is TGTGCCAGCAGGGTGGAGAACAATTCACCCCTCCACTTT.

CDR3 coding DNA: TGTGCCAGCGGACCAGGGGGCAGAGCCCAGCATTTT. Translated, it gives CASGPGGRAQHF. The J gene is TRBJ1-5, the V gene TRBV6-5; 8 bases match TRBD1. This CDR3 region has 12 residues. V was clipped by 8 bases and J by 11 bases; unmatched bases: 8. CDR1 and CDR2 from the germline V gene are MNHEY and SVGAGI.

The CDR3 is CASSTGGGANVLTF. CDR3 in DNA: TGTGCCAGCTCTACAGGGGGCGGGGCCAACGTCCTGACTTTC. V usage is TRBV18 and J usage is TRBJ2-6; 9 bases align to TRBD1. V lost 6 bases, J lost 4 bases, and 1 base stayed unmatched. This CDR3 has 14 residues. The germline V gene encodes CDR1 KGHSH and CDR2 LQKENI.

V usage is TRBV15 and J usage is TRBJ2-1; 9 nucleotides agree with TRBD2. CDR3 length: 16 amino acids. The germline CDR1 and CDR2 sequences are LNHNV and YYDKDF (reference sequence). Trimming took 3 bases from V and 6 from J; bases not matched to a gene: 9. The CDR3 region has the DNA TGTGCCACCAGCAGGCAAGCTGCGGGGGGGGGCAATGAGCAGTTCTTC. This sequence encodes CATSRQAAGGGNEQFF.

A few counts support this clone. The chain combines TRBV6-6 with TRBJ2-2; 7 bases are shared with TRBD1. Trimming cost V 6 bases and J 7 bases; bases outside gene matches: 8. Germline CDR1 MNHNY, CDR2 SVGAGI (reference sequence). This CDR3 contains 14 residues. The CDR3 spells CASRSTGLGGELFF. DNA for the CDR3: TGTGCCAGCAGGTCGACAGGGCTCGGCGGGGAGCTGTTTTTT.

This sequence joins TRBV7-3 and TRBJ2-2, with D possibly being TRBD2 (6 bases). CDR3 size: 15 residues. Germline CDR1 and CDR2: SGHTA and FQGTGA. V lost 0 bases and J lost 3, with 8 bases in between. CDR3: CASSLTGGDTGELFF. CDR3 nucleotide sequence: TGTGCCAGCAGCTTAACGGGCGGGGACACCGGGGAGCTGTTTTTT.

The CDR3 protein is CASSLGQSGYTQYF. CDR3 coding DNA: TGTGCCAGCAGCTTGGGCCAGTCGGGATATACGCAGTATTTT. The chain combines TRBV5-6 with TRBJ2-3, with a weak D call TRBD2 (5 bases). CDR3 length: 14 amino acids. Germline lookup yields CDR1 SGHDT and CDR2 YYEEEE. Trimming removed 0 bases at V and 7 bases at J, with 12 bases between.

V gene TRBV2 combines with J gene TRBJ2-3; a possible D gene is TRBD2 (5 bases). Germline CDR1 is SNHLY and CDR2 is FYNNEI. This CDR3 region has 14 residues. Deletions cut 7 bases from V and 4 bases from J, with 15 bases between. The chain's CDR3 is CASMALAASDTQYF. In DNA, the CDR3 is TGTGCCAGCATGGCCCTAGCTGCTTCAGATACGCAGTATTTT.

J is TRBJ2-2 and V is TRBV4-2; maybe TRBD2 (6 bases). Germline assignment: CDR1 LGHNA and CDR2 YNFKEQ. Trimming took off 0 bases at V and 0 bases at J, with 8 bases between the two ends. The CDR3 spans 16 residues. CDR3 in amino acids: CASSQETGANTGELFF. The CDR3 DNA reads TGTGCCAGCAGCCAAGAGACGGGGGCGAACACCGGGGAGCTGTTTTTT.

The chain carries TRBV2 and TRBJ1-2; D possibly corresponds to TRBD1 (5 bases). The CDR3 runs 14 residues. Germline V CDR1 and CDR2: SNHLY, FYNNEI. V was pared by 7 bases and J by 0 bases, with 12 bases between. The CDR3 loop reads CASKTESANYGYTF. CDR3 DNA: TGTGCCAGCAAGACAGAATCAGCTAACTATGGCTACACCTTC.

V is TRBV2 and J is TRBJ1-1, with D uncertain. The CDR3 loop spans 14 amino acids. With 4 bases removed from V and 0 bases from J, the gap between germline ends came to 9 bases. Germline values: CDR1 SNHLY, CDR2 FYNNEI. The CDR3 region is CASSVRRLNTEAFF. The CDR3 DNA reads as TGTGCCAGCAGTGTACGGAGATTGAACACTGAAGCTTTCTTT. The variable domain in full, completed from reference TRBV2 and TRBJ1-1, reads EPEVTQTPSHQVTQMGQEVILRCVPISNHLYFYWYRQILGQKVEFLVSFYNNEISEKSEIFDDQFSVERPDGSNFTLKIRSTKLEDSAMYFCASSVRRLNTEAFFGQGTRLTVV.

CDR3 protein: CASSSGAPWTSGVQETQYF. CDR3 bases: TGTGCCAGCAGCTCGGGTGCTCCTTGGACTAGCGGGGTCCAAGAGACCCAGTACTTC. The rearrangement uses TRBV11-3 and TRBJ2-5; TRBD2 matches at 12 bases. This CDR3 is built from 19 residues. The junction had 13 bases not matched to a gene; V was cut back by 4 bases and J by 1 base. CDR1 is SGHNT, CDR2 YENEEA, per germline. The variable domain in full, completed from reference TRBV11-3 and TRBJ2-5, reads EAGVVQSPRYKIIEKKQPVAFWCNPISGHNTLYWYLQNLGQGPELLIRYENEEAVDDSQLPKDRFSAERLKGVDSTLKIQPAELGDSAVYLCASSSGAPWTSGVQETQYFGPGTRLLVL.

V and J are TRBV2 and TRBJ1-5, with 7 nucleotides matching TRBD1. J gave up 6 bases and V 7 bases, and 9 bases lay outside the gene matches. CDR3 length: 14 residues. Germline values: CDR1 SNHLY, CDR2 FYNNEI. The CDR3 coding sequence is TGTGCCAGCACTTCGACAGGGAGAGGTCAGCCCCAGCATTTT. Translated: CASTSTGRGQPQHF.

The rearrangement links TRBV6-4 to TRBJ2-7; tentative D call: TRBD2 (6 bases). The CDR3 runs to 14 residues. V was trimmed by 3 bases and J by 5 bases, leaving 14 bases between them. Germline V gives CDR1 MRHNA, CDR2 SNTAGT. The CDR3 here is CASSEETRTNEQYF. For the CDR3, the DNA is TGTGCCAGCAGTGAAGAGACTAGGACAAACGAGCAGTACTTC.

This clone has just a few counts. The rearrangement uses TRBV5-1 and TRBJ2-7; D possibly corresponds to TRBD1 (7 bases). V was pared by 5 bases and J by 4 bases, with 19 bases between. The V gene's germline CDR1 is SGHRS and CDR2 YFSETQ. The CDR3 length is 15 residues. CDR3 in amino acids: CASRISGGGGYEQYF. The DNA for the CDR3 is TGCGCCAGCAGGATCTCAGGGGGAGGAGGGTACGAGCAGTACTTC. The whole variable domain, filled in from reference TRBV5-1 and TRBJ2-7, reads KAGVTQTPRYLIKTRGQQVTLSCSPISGHRSVSWYQQTPGQGLQFLFEYFSETQRNKGNFPGRFSGRQFSNSRSEMNVSTLELGDSALYLCASRISGGGGYEQYFGPGTRLTVT.

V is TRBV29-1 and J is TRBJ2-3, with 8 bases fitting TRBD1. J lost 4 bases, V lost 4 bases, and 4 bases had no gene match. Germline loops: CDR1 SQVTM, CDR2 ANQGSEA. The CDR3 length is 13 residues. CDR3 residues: CSVARGRADTQYF. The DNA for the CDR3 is TGCAGCGTTGCCAGGGGGCGTGCAGATACGCAGTATTTT.

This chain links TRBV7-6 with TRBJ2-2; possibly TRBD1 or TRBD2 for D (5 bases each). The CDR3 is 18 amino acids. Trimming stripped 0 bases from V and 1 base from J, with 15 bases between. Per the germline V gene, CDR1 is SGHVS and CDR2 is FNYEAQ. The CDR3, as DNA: TGTGCCAGCAGCTTAGCACAGGCGGGCAGGGTGAACACCGGGGAGCTGTTTTTT. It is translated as CASSLAQAGRVNTGELFF.

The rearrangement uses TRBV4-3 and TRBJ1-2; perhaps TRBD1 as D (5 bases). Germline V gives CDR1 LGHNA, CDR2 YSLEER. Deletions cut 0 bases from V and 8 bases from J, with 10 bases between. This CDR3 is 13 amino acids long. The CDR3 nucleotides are TGCGCCAGCAGCCAAGAACCCCGGACAGGCTACACCTTC. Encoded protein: CASSQEPRTGYTF.